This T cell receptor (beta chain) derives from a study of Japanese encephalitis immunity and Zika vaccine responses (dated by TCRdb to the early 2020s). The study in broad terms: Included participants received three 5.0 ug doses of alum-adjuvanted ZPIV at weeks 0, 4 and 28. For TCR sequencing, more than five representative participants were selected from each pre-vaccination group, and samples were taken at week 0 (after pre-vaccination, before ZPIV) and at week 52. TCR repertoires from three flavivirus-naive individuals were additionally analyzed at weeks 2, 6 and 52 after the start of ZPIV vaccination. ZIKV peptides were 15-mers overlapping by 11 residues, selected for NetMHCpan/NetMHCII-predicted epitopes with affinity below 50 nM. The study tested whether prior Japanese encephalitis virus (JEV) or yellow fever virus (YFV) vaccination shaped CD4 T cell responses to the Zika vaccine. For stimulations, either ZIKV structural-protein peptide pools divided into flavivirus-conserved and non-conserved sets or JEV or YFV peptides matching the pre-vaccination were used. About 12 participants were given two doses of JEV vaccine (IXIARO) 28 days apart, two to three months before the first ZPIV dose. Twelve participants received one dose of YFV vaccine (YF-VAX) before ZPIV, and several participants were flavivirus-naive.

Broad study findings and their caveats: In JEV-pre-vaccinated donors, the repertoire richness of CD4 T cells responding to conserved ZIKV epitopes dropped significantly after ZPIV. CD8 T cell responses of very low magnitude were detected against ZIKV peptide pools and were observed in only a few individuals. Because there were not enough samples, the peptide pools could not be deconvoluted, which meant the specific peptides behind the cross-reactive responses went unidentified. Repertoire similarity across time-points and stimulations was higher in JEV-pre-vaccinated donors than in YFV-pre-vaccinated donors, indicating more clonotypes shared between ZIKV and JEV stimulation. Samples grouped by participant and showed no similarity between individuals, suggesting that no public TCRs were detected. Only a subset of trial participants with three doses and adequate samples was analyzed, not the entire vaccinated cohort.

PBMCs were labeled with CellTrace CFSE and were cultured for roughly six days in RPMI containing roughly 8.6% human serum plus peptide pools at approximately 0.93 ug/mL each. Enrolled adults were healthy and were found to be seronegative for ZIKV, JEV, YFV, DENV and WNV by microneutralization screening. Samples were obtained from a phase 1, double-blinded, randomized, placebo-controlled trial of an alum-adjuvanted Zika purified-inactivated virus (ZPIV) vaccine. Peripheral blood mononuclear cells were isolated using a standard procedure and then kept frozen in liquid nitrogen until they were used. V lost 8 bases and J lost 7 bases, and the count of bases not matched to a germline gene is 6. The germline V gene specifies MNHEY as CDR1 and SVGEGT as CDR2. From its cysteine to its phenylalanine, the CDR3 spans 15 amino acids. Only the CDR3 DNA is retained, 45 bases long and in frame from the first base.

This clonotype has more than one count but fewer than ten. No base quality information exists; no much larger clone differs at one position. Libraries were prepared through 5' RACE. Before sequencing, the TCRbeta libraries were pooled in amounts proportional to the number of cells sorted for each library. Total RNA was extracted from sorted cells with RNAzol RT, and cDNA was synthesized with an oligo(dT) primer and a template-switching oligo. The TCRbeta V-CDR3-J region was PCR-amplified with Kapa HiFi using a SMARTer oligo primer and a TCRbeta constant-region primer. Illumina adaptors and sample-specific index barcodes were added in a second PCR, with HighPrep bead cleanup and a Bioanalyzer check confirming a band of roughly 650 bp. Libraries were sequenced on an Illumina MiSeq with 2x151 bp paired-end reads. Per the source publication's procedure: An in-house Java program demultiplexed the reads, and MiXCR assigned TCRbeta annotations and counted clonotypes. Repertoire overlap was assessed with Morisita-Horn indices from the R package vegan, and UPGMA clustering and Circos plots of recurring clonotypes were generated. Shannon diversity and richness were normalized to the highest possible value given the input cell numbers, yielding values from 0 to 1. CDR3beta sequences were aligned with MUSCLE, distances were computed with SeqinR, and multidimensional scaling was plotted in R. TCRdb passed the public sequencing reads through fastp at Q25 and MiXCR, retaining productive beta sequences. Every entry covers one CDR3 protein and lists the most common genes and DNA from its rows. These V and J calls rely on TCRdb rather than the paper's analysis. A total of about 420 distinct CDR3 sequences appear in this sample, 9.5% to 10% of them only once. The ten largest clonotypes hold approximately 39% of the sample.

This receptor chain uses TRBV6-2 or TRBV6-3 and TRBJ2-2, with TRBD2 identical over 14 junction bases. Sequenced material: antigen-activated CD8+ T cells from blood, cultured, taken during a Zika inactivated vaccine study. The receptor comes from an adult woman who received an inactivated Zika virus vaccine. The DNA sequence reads TGTGCCAGCGCGGGACTAGCGGGGGCGAGCGGGGAGCTGTTTTTT. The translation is CASAGLAGASGELFF.